Below are 17 T cell receptor beta chains sequenced from a single sample in a study of blood T cell repertoires in COVID-19. Repertoires were generated with immunoSEQ multiplex PCR, while TCRdb's copy carries only in-frame clones and drops some. The sample carries a few hundred thousand clones, over 80% recorded once. Sequenced input: peripheral blood. Receptor source: a woman between 40 and 50 years old who had recovered from COVID-19.

The CDR3 DNA sequence: TGTGCCAGCAGCCAAGCCCCCGGGGTCGGGGAGCTGTTTTTT. This codes for CASSQAPGVGELFF. The chain combines TRBV3-1 (or the pseudogene TRBV3-2) with TRBJ2-2, with a possible D match to TRBD2 (5 bases). Trimming left V 1 base short and J 7 bases short, with 10 bases between. CDR1 and CDR2 from the germline V gene are LGHDT and YNNKEL (reference sequence). The CDR3 runs 14 residues.

This clone was counted once. The V and J genes are TRBV30 and TRBJ1-1, with 12 bases that match TRBD1. The CDR3 loop spans 13 amino acids. Germline trimming cut 3 bases from V and 10 bases from J; bases unmatched to any gene: 6. Germline V gives CDR1 GTSNPN, CDR2 SVGIG (reference sequence). The CDR3, as DNA: TGTGCCTGGAGACCGGGACAGGGGGCCCGAGCTTTCTTT. Residues: CAWRPGQGARAFF.

In this sample, this clone turned up once. The rearrangement uses TRBV27 and TRBJ1-2, with TRBD1 matching over 9 bases. The CDR3 is 15 amino acids. Looked up from germline, CDR1 is MNHEY and CDR2 is SMNVEV (reference sequence). The V segment lost 8 bases and the J segment 1 base; nucleotides outside the gene matches: 8. CDR3 coding DNA: TGTGCCAGCGGGGCACAGACAGGGGGTAACTATGGCTACACCTTC. It encodes CASGAQTGGNYGYTF.

The chain is built from TRBV30 and TRBJ2-7, with a tentative D call TRBD1 (5 bases). Germline CDR1 and CDR2: GTSNPN and SVGIG (reference sequence). This CDR3 contains 13 residues. V gave up 3 bases and J gave up 3 bases, with 12 bases separating them. CDR3 coding DNA: TGTGCCTGGAGAGGAAGGGGCCTCTACGAGCAGTACTTC. As protein: CAWRGRGLYEQYF.

This clone was seen ten or more times. The J gene is TRBJ1-1, the V gene TRBV18, with 8 bases aligning to TRBD1. The ends lost 5 bases at V and 8 bases at J; junction bases unmatched: 7. CDR1 KGHSH and CDR2 LQKENI come from the germline V gene. This CDR3 contains 13 residues. The CDR3 nucleotides read TGTGCCAGCTCAACTTCTCGACAGGGGGAAGCTTTCTTT. This codes for CASSTSRQGEAFF.

V is TRBV20-1 and J is TRBJ2-5; D is perhaps TRBD1 (6 bases). The germline CDR1 and CDR2 sequences are DFQATT and SNEGSKA (reference sequence). This CDR3 has 11 residues. V gave up 8 bases and J gave up 9 bases, with 16 bases separating them. CDR3 loop: CSFIQGRAQYF. Here the CDR3 DNA reads TGCAGTTTTATACAGGGCCGAGCCCAGTACTTC.

This clone has just one count. This chain links TRBV30 with TRBJ1-2; a possible D gene is TRBD1 (5 bases). Germline-derived CDR1 and CDR2 are GTSNPN and SVGIG (reference sequence). Trimming shortened V by 1 base and J by 7 bases, and 7 bases separated the two germline ends. The CDR3 is 11 residues long. The CDR3 is CAWSAGVGYTF. CDR3 in DNA: TGTGCCTGGAGTGCGGGGGTTGGCTACACCTTC.

The chain uses TRBV6-6 and TRBJ2-5; possible D gene TRBD1, 6 bases. Germline-derived CDR1 and CDR2 are MNHNY and SVGAGI (reference sequence). This CDR3 spans 13 amino acids. Trimming shortened V by 2 bases and J by 4 bases, and 8 bases separated the two germline ends. The CDR3 DNA is TGTGCCAGCAGTTACGGGGGCCCAGAGACCCAGTACTTC. Translated: CASSYGGPETQYF.

In its sample, this clone was seen a few times. The V call is TRBV28, the J call TRBJ1-5, with D uncertain. Germline CDR1 reads MDHEN; CDR2 reads SYDVKM. Trimming shortened V by 4 bases and J by 9 bases, and 7 bases separated the two germline ends. The CDR3 length is 11 residues. CDR3 amino acids: CASSSRWPQHF. CDR3 DNA: TGTGCCAGCAGTTCTCGGTGGCCCCAGCATTTT.

Concerning this clone itself: Within the sample, other DNA sequences also encode this same CDR3. The rearrangement joins TRBV6-6 to TRBJ1-2, with 10 bases fitting TRBD1. Germline V gives CDR1 MNHNY, CDR2 SVGAGI (reference sequence). The CDR3 is 15 residues long. V shed 2 bases, J shed 8 bases, and the junction held 8 bases outside the gene matches. The CDR3 here is CASSYPPGQGNGYTF. For the CDR3, the DNA is TGTGCCAGCAGTTACCCACCGGGACAGGGGAACGGCTACACCTTC.

The chain employs TRBV5-4 and TRBJ2-7, with unresolved D. Germline-derived CDR1 and CDR2 are SGHNT and YYREEE (reference sequence). This CDR3 is 16 amino acids long. V shed 2 bases and J shed 1 base, with 16 bases lying between them. The chain's CDR3 is CASSFYVGQSSYEQYF. In DNA, the CDR3 is TGTGCCAGCAGCTTCTACGTTGGGCAGTCGTCCTACGAGCAGTACTTC.

V is TRBV14 and J is TRBJ2-2, with D tentatively TRBD2 (6 bases). Trimming pared 0 bases from V and 12 bases from J, leaving 14 bases between. The CDR3 covers 14 residues. Looked up from germline, CDR1 is SGHDN and CDR2 is FVKESK. The CDR3 DNA is TGTGCCAGCAGCCAAGATTCGGAGGGAGTTAAGCTGTTTTTT. It codes for CASSQDSEGVKLFF. Full variable domain (missing parts from reference TRBV14 and TRBJ2-2): EAGVTQFPSHSVIEKGQTVTLRCDPISGHDNLYWYRRVMGKEIKFLLHFVKESKQDESGMPNNRFLAERTGGTYSTLKVQPAELEDSGVYFCASSQDSEGVKLFFGEGSRLTVL.

The chain links TRBV20-1 to TRBJ1-4; a possible D gene is TRBD1 (6 bases). The CDR3 sequence is 14 residues long. Germline V gene data show CDR1 as DFQATT and CDR2 as SNEGSKA (reference sequence). The germline V and J ends were trimmed by 3 bases and 5 bases, with 13 bases remaining between them. The CDR3 DNA reads as TGCAGTGCTAGTACAGACAGGCACAATGAAAAACTGTTTTTT. Translated, it gives CSASTDRHNEKLFF.

The rearrangement joins TRBV14 to TRBJ1-6; tentatively, D is TRBD1 (6 bases). In germline, CDR1 is SGHDN, CDR2 FVKESK. The CDR3 runs to 16 residues. V was clipped by 4 bases and J by 8 bases, with 18 bases between them. The CDR3 DNA is TGTGCCAGCAGCCTCGAGACTGGGGGCGTTTATTCACCCCTCCACTTT. Translation: CASSLETGGVYSPLHF.

The gene calls are TRBV2 and TRBJ1-6, with 8 positions matching TRBD1. Germline CDR1 SNHLY, CDR2 FYNNEI. Losses at the gene ends were 7 bases for V and 2 bases for J; bases not matched to a gene: 4. The CDR3 is made up of 15 amino acids. As DNA, the CDR3 is TGTGCCAGCATATACAGGGGGACCTATAATTCACCCCTCCACTTT. Translated, it gives CASIYRGTYNSPLHF.

The V gene is TRBV10-3, the J gene TRBJ1-2, with TRBD1 as a possible D gene (5 bases). The V gene lost 8 bases and the J gene lost 1 base, with 20 bases spanning the gap. Germline lookup yields CDR1 ENHRY and CDR2 SYGVKD. The CDR3 spans 16 residues. CDR3 protein: CAIFGAGSLDNYGYTF. The CDR3, as DNA: TGTGCCATCTTTGGGGCAGGGTCTTTGGATAACTATGGCTACACCTTC.

V gene TRBV6-5 combines with J gene TRBJ1-6, with D possibly being TRBD1 (5 bases). Trimming shortened V by 4 bases and J by 9 bases, and 10 bases separated the two germline ends. This CDR3 spans 13 amino acids. Germline V gives CDR1 MNHEY, CDR2 SVGAGI. The CDR3, as DNA: TGTGCCAGCAGTTCACAGACAGTTTCACCCCTCCACTTT. The encoded protein is CASSSQTVSPLHF.